This T cell receptor (beta chain) was recorded in a study of response to subunit inactivated influenza vaccine. Broader study findings: The authors put forward the suggestion that each seasonal influenza vaccination may bring in only a limited number of new T cells.

The table lists this clonotype with a few counts. As yet, its antigen is unknown. V shed 3 bases and J 4 bases; nucleotides not matched to a gene: 11. There are 17 residues in the CDR3. The germline V gene encodes CDR1 DFQATT and CDR2 SNEGSKA (reference sequence). TCRdb analysed the RT-PCR reads with MiXCR anew, one entry per CDR3 protein. The sample has about 500,000 distinct CDR3 sequences, approximately 15% seen once. The chain combines TRBV20-1 with TRBJ2-1, with 11 bases lining up with TRBD2. The sequencing used CD4+ T cells sorted from PBMCs, collected less than 30 months after vaccination. The receptor comes from a man between 50 and 75 years old who received an inactivated influenza vaccine. The CDR3 protein is CSASVTSGGRQYNEQFF. The CDR3 DNA is TGCAGTGCTAGCGTTACTAGCGGGGGCCGTCAGTACAATGAGCAGTTCTTC.